This TCR beta chain was recovered during a study of T cells in Graves' hyperthyroidism and ophthalmopathy. Broader study findings: A model using 13 V-J features told ophthalmopathy apart from stable hyperthyroidism.

Trimming stripped 7 bases from V and 2 bases from J, with 11 bases between. CDR3 length equals 13 residues. Germline V gives CDR1 SNHLY, CDR2 FYNNEI. This clonotype was recorded once. Its antigen is unidentified. The investigators amplified TCR beta CDR3 regions from RNA transcripts. When the TCR CDR3 underwent first-round RT-PCR, the HTBI primer set was used. From the multiplex PCR reads, TCRdb called clonotypes with MiXCR, one entry per CDR3 protein. The top ten clones hold 25% to 30% of a sample with about 400,000 distinct CDR3 sequences, 11% to 15% of them seen once. Under 3 months was the duration of disease in ophthalmopathy patients, who also had a Clinical Activity Score of at least 3 and a NOSPECS grade of at least 4. PBMCs stemmed from around 9.3 ml fresh peripheral blood.

The V and J genes are TRBV2 and TRBJ1-2; TRBD1 is a possible D gene (5 bases). The sequence was collected from a man aged 45-65 years with Graves' ophthalmopathy. The sequencing input was blood. In DNA form, the CDR3 reads TGTGCCAGCAAAGGCAGGGTGAACTATGGCTACACCTTC. Amino acids: CASKGRVNYGYTF.